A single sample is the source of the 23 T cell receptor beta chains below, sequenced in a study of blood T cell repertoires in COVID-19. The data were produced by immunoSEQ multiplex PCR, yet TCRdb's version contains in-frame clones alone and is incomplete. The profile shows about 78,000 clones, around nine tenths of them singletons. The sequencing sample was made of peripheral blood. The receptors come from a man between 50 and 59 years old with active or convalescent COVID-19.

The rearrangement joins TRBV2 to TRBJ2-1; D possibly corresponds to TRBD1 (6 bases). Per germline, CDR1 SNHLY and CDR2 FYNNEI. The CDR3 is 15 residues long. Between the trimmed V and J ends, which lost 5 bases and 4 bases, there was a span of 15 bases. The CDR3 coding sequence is TGTGCCAGCAGTCCGCCAGGGGCCTTTTACAATGAGCAGTTCTTC. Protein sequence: CASSPPGAFYNEQFF.

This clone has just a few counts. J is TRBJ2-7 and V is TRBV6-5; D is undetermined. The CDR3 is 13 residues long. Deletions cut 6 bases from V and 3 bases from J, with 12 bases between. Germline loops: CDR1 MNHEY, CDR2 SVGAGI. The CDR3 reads CASSRGKSYEQYF. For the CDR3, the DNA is TGTGCCAGCAGCAGAGGAAAGAGCTACGAGCAGTACTTC.

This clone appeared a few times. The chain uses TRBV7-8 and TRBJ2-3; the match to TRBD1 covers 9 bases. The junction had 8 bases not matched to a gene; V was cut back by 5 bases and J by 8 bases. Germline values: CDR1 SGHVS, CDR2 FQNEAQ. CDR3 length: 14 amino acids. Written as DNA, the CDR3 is TGTGCCAGCAGCCTGGGACAGGGTGTAGGTACGCAGTATTTT. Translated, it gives CASSLGQGVGTQYF.

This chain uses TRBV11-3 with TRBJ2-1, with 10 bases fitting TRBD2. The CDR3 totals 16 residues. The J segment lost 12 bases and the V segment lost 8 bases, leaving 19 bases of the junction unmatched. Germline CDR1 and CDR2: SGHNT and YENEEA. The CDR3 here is CASSPGQLAGNLGQFF. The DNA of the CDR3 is TGTGCCAGCTCCCCCGGGCAACTAGCGGGGAACCTTGGGCAGTTCTTC.

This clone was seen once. The CDR3 DNA reads as TGTGCCAGCAGCCGGACAGGGGCTGATTACGAGCAGTACGTC. This encodes CASSRTGADYEQYV. J is TRBJ2-7 and V is TRBV6-8; TRBD1 matches 9 bases. The trim removed 6 bases at V and 4 bases at J, leaving 7 bases unmatched. CDR1 and CDR2 from the germline V gene are MNHGY and SAAAGT. CDR3 length equals 14 residues.

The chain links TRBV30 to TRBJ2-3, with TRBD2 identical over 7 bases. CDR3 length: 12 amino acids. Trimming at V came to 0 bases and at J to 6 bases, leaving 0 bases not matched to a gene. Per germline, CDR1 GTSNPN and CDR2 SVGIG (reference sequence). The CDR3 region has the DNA TGTGCCTGGAGTGTCGGGGGGGATACGCAGTATTTT. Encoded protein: CAWSVGGDTQYF.

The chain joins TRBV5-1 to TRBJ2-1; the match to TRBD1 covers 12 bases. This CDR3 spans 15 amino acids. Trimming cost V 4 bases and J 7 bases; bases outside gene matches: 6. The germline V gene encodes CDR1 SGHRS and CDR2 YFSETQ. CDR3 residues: CASSLGQGAGNEQFF. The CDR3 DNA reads TGCGCCAGCAGCCTGGGACAGGGGGCGGGTAATGAGCAGTTCTTC.

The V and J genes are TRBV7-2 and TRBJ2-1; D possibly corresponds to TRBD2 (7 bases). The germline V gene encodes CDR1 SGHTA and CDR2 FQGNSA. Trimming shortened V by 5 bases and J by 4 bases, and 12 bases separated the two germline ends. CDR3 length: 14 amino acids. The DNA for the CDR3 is TGTGCCAGCAGCCCCGGGGGGCCTTACAATGAGCAGTTCTTC. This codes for CASSPGGPYNEQFF.

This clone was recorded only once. The CDR3 sequence: CASSFATSGYQETQYF. CDR3 sequence (DNA): TGTGCCAGCAGCTTCGCGACTAGCGGTTACCAAGAGACCCAGTACTTC. This chain links TRBV7-9 with TRBJ2-5; TRBD2 matches at 9 bases. Germline values: CDR1 SEHNR, CDR2 FQNEAQ (reference sequence). The CDR3 covers 16 residues. With V trimmed by 3 bases and J by 0 bases, 5 bases remained unmatched. Filled out from reference TRBV7-9 and TRBJ2-5, the complete variable domain reads DTGVSQNPRHKITKRGQNVTFRCDPISEHNRLYWYRQTLGQGPEFLTYFQNEAQLEKSRLLSDRFSAERPKGSFSTLEIQRTEQGDSAMYLCASSFATSGYQETQYFGPGTRLLVL.

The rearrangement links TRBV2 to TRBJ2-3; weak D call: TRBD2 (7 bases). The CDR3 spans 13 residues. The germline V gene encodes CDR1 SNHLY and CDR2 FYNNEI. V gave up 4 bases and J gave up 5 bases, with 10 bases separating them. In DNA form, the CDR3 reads TGTGCCAGCAGTGGAGGGGGGGGAGATACGCAGTATTTT. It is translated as CASSGGGGDTQYF.

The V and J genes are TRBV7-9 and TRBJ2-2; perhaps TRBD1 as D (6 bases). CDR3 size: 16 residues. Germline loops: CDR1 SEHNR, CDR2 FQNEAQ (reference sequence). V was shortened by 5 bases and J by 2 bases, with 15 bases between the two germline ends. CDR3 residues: CASSPQGYTNTGELFF. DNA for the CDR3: TGTGCCAGCAGCCCTCAGGGGTACACTAACACCGGGGAGCTGTTTTTT.

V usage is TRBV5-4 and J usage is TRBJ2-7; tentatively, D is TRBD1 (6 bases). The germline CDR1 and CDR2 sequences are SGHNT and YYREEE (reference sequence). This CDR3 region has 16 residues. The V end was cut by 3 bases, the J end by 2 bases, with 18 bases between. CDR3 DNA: TGTGCCAGCAGCTCTCGGGAACAGGGCCTAACCTACGAGCAGTACGTC. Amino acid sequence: CASSSREQGLTYEQYV.

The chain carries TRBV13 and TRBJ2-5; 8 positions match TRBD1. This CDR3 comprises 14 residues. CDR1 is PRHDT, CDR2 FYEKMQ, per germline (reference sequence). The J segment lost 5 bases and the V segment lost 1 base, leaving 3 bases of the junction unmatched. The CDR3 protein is CASSLAGGGETQYF. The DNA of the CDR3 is TGTGCCAGCAGCTTAGCAGGGGGCGGTGAGACCCAGTACTTC.

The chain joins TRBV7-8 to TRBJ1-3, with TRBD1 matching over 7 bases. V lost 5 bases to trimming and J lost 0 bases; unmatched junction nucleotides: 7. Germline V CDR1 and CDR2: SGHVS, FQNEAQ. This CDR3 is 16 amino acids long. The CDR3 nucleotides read TGTGCCAGCAGCGAGGGACAGTCATCCTCTGGAAACACCATATATTTT. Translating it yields CASSEGQSSSGNTIYF.

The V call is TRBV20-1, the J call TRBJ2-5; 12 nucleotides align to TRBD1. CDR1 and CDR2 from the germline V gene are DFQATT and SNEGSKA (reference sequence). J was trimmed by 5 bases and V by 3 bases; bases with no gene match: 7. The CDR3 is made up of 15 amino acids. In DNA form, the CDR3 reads TGCAGTGCTAGTGTGGGGACAGGGGGCGGGGAGACCCAGTACTTC. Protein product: CSASVGTGGGETQYF.

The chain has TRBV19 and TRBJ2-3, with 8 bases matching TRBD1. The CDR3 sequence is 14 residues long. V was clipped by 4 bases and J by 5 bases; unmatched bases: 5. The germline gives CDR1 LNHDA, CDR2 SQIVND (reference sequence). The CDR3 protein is CASSSGQGGDTQYF. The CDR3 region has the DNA TGTGCCAGTAGTAGCGGACAGGGAGGAGATACGCAGTATTTT. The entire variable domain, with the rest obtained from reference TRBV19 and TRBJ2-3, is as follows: DGGITQSPKYLFRKEGQNVTLSCEQNLNHDAMYWYRQDPGQGLRLIYYSQIVNDFQKGDIAEGYSVSREKKESFPLTVTSAQKNPTAFYLCASSSGQGGDTQYFGPGTRLTVL.

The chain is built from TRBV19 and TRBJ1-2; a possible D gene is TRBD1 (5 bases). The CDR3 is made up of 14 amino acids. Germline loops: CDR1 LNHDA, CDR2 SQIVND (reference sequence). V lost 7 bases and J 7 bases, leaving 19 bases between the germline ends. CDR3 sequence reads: CASTQGSPHPGYTF. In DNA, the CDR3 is TGTGCCAGTACGCAGGGCAGCCCTCATCCTGGCTACACCTTC.

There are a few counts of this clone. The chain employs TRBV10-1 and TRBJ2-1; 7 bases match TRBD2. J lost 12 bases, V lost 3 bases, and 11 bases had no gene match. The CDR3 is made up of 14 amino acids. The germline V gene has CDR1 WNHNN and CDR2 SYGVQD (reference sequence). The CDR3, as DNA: TGCGCCAGCAGTGACGTCTTGGGACTACAAGCGCAGTTCTTC. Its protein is CASSDVLGLQAQFF.

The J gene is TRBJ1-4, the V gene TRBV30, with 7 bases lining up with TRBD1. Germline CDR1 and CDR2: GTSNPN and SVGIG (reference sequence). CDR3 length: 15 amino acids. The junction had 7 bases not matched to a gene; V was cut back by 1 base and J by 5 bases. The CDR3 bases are TGTGCCTGGAGTGCAAGACAGGGATGGAATGAAAAACTGTTTTTT. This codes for CAWSARQGWNEKLFF.

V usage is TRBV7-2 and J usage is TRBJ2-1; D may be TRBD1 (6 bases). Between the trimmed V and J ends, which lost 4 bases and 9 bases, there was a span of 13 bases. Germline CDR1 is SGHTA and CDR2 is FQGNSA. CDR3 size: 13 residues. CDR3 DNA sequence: TGTGCCAGCAGCTCCCGACAGGTAAGTGAGCAGTTCTTC. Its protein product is CASSSRQVSEQFF.

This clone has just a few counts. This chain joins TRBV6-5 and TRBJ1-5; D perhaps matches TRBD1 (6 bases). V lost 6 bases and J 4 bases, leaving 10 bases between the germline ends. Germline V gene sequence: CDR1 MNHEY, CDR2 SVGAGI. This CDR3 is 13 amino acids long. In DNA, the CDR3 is TGTGCCAGCAGCTTACAGGGAAATCAGCCCCAGCATTTT. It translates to CASSLQGNQPQHF.

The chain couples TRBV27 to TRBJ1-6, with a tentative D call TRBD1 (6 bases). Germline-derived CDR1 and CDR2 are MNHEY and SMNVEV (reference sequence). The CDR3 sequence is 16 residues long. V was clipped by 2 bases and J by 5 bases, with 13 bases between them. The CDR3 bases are TGTGCCAGCAGTTTAAGGGGGGGGGCGAATAATTCACCCCTCCACTTT. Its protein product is CASSLRGGANNSPLHF.

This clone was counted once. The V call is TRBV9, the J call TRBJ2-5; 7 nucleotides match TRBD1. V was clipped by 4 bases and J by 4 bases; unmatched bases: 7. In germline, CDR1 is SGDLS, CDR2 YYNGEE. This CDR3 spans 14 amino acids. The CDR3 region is CASSPTGQRETQYF. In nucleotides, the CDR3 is TGTGCCAGCAGCCCCACGGGACAGCGAGAGACCCAGTACTTC. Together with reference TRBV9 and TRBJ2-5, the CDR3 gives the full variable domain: DSGVTQTPKHLITATGQRVTLRCSPRSGDLSVYWYQQSLDQGLQFLIQYYNGEERAKGNILERFSAQQFPDLHSELNLSSLELGDSALYFCASSPTGQRETQYFGPGTRLLVL.